Listed here are 27 T cell receptor beta chains from one sample, sequenced in a study of OX40 agonist ivuxolimab in advanced cancers. Some clones are missing from TCRdb's copy, which holds only in-frame ones; the method was immunoSEQ multiplex PCR. The sample lists roughly 63,000 clones, roughly 86% occurring once. This sample comprised CD4+ or CD8+ T cells sorted from blood, obtained in a trial of the OX40 agonist ivuxolimab. The source of these receptors is an adult with an advanced solid tumor such as melanoma, head and neck, liver or kidney cancer.

This clone rates as medium-sized. The V call is TRBV5-1, the J call TRBJ1-1, with 9 bases fitting TRBD1. CDR1 and CDR2 from the germline V gene are SGHRS and YFSETQ. The CDR3 length is 13 residues. The ends lost 8 bases at V and 0 bases at J; junction bases unmatched: 2. CDR3 DNA sequence: TGCGCCAGTCGGACAGGGGTGAACACTGAAGCTTTCTTT. Translation gives CASRTGVNTEAFF.

The chain joins TRBV2 to TRBJ2-3, with 7 bases identical to TRBD1. Trimming at V came to 9 bases and at J to 7 bases, leaving 22 bases not matched to a gene. The germline gives CDR1 SNHLY, CDR2 FYNNEI. This CDR3 has 17 amino acids. This chain's CDR3 is CASQRRSLTGSANTQYF. CDR3 in DNA: TGTGCCAGTCAACGAAGATCGCTGACAGGGAGTGCGAATACGCAGTATTTT.

This clone has just one count. The chain is built from TRBV6-1 and TRBJ2-7; D gene uncertain. Between the trimmed V and J ends, which lost 3 bases and 4 bases, there was a span of 13 bases. CDR1 is MNHNS and CDR2 is SASEGT in the germline V gene. This CDR3 has 14 residues. Written as DNA, the CDR3 is TGTGCCAGCAGTGACATCCGTCTAGAGTACGAGCAGTACTTC. Its translation: CASSDIRLEYEQYF.

This chain joins TRBV18 and TRBJ2-3, with no clear D. The CDR3 has 14 residues. V was shortened by 3 bases and J by 3 bases, with 10 bases between the two germline ends. CDR1 is KGHSH, CDR2 LQKENI, per germline. CDR3 region: CASSPVGSTDTQYF. CDR3 nucleotide sequence: TGTGCCAGCTCACCGGTGGGTAGTACAGATACGCAGTATTTT. The full variable domain, completed using reference TRBV18 and TRBJ2-3, is NAGVMQNPRHLVRRRGQEARLRCSPMKGHSHVYWYRQLPEEGLKFMVYLQKENIIDESGMPKERFSAEFPKEGPSILRIQQVVRGDSAAYFCASSPVGSTDTQYFGPGTRLTVL.

The V call is TRBV5-1, the J call TRBJ2-7; 9 nucleotides align to TRBD1. The CDR3 sequence is 16 residues long. The germline V gene has CDR1 SGHRS and CDR2 YFSETQ. V trimming: 0 bases; J trimming: 2 bases; junction bases outside the gene matches: 6. CDR3 nucleotide sequence: TGCGCCAGCAGCTTGGTAGTCGGGACAGGGCCCTACGAGCAGTACTTC. It encodes CASSLVVGTGPYEQYF.

This chain uses TRBV12-5 with TRBJ2-7; 7 nucleotides agree with TRBD2. The CDR3 length is 16 residues. Germline CDR1 reads LGHNT; CDR2 reads FRNRAP. Trimming at V came to 2 bases and at J to 2 bases, leaving 9 bases not matched to a gene. The CDR3 DNA reads as TGTGCTAGTGGTTTGTCCTTGGGGGGGGTGACCTACGAGCAGTACTTC. Its translation: CASGLSLGGVTYEQYF.

V and J are TRBV5-1 and TRBJ2-3; the match to TRBD1 covers 9 bases. Losses at the gene ends were 3 bases for V and 0 bases for J; bases not matched to a gene: 5. CDR3 size: 16 residues. Germline V gene data show CDR1 as SGHRS and CDR2 as YFSETQ. CDR3 protein: CASSSAGTGSTDTQYF. CDR3 nucleotide sequence: TGCGCCAGCAGCTCGGCCGGGACAGGGAGCACAGATACGCAGTATTTT.

V usage is TRBV5-1 and J usage is TRBJ2-7; 10 positions agree with TRBD1. V trimming: 5 bases; J trimming: 2 bases; junction bases outside the gene matches: 1. The CDR3 loop spans 13 amino acids. CDR1 is SGHRS, CDR2 YFSETQ, per germline. CDR3 protein: CASRDRGTYEQYF. For the CDR3, the DNA is TGCGCCAGCAGGGACAGGGGGACCTACGAGCAGTACTTC.

V and J are TRBV7-8 and TRBJ1-2; 7 nucleotides line up with TRBD1. Germline values: CDR1 SGHVS, CDR2 FQNEAQ. CDR3 size: 15 residues. V gave up 5 bases and J gave up 5 bases; unmatched junction bases: 11. The CDR3: CASSPPTGMVYGYTF. The CDR3 DNA follows: TGTGCCAGCAGCCCCCCGACAGGGATGGTTTATGGCTACACCTTC.

The V call is TRBV6-1, the J call TRBJ2-5; 7 bases are shared with TRBD1. Germline V gives CDR1 MNHNS, CDR2 SASEGT. The trim removed 5 bases at V and 4 bases at J, leaving 10 bases unmatched. The CDR3 covers 15 residues. DNA for the CDR3: TGTGCCAGCAGTTTTGACAGGGCGACCGGAGAGACCCAGTACTTC. Translated: CASSFDRATGETQYF.

The chain carries TRBV23-1 and TRBJ2-3; D not resolved. TRBV23-1 carries the ORF label, with uncertain function. The germline V and J ends were trimmed by 2 bases and 14 bases, with 2 bases remaining between them. This CDR3 comprises 8 residues. The DNA for the CDR3 is TGCGCCAGCAGTCAAAGGTATTTT. This gives the protein CASSQRYF.

The CDR3 spells CASGQGKETQYF. The CDR3 DNA follows: TGCGCCAGCGGGCAGGGGAAAGAGACCCAGTACTTC. This chain connects TRBV5-1 to TRBJ2-5; D might be TRBD1 (6 bases). The CDR3 is made up of 12 amino acids. Trimming took off 7 bases at V and 3 bases at J, with 10 bases between the two ends. CDR1 and CDR2 (germline): SGHRS, YFSETQ.

The CDR3 loop is CASSPNRGPGTGELFF. CDR3 bases: TGTGCCAGCTCCCCAAACAGGGGCCCGGGAACCGGGGAGCTGTTTTTT. This chain connects TRBV18 to TRBJ2-2; TRBD1 aligns across 7 bases. This CDR3 is built from 16 residues. V shed 6 bases and J 5 bases; nucleotides not matched to a gene: 12. The germline V gene has CDR1 KGHSH and CDR2 LQKENI.

The gene calls are TRBV5-8 and TRBJ1-5, with D possibly being TRBD1 (5 bases). The germline V and J ends were trimmed by 0 bases and 2 bases, with 12 bases remaining between them. Germline CDR1 is SGHTS and CDR2 is YDEGEE. The CDR3 is 16 amino acids. In DNA form, the CDR3 reads TGTGCCAGCAGCTTGGCCAAGGGGCCCCGCAATCAGCCCCAGCATTTT. Translating gives CASSLAKGPRNQPQHF.

The J gene is TRBJ1-2, the V gene TRBV5-4; no definite D call. The CDR3 totals 17 residues. The V gene lost 0 bases and the J gene lost 5 bases, with 20 bases spanning the gap. In germline, CDR1 is SGHNT, CDR2 YYREEE (reference sequence). Here the CDR3 reads CASSLAGGLRGPYGYTF. CDR3 bases: TGTGCCAGCAGCTTGGCGGGAGGCCTCCGGGGTCCGTATGGCTACACCTTC.

The J gene is TRBJ2-3, the V gene TRBV5-1; D assignment may be TRBD1 or TRBD2 (6 bases each). V lost 1 base, J lost 6 bases, and 18 bases lay in between. The CDR3 is 16 residues long. Germline V gene lookup returns CDR1 SGHRS and CDR2 YFSETQ. The CDR3 loop is CASSLILWGAGDTQYF. The DNA for the CDR3 is TGCGCCAGCAGCTTGATACTGTGGGGGGCCGGGGATACGCAGTATTTT.

The V gene is TRBV6-1, the J gene TRBJ2-3; D gene unclear. The V gene's germline CDR1 is MNHNS and CDR2 SASEGT. This CDR3 region has 15 residues. With 3 bases removed from V and 2 bases from J, the gap between germline ends came to 12 bases. The DNA for the CDR3 is TGTGCCAGCAGTGAGGCTTGGGGTTACACAGATACGCAGTATTTT. This encodes CASSEAWGYTDTQYF.

The rearrangement links TRBV19 to TRBJ1-2, with TRBD1 identical over 7 bases. This CDR3 is 13 amino acids long. V lost 3 bases and J lost 7; bases outside the gene matches: 5. Germline CDR1 is LNHDA and CDR2 is SQIVND (reference sequence). This CDR3 is CASSMTGLVGYTF. The CDR3, as DNA: TGTGCCAGTAGTATGACAGGGCTGGTTGGCTACACCTTC.

The chain combines TRBV4-2 with TRBJ2-2; D is possibly TRBD1 (5 bases). V shed 2 bases and J shed 7 bases, with 11 bases lying between them. From germline, CDR1 is LGHNA and CDR2 YNFKEQ. There are 14 residues in the CDR3. CDR3 sequence: CASSQPREIGELFF. The DNA for the CDR3 is TGTGCCAGCAGCCAACCCAGGGAAATCGGGGAGCTGTTTTTT.

This clone was found once. This chain links TRBV5-6 with TRBJ2-2, with 9 bases fitting TRBD1. This CDR3 has 16 residues. Germline V gives CDR1 SGHDT, CDR2 YYEEEE. V shed 4 bases, J shed 2 bases, and the junction held 6 bases outside the gene matches. The CDR3 DNA follows: TGTGCCAGCAGCATTCCGGGACAGGGAAACACCGGGGAGCTGTTTTTT. It specifies CASSIPGQGNTGELFF.

This chain joins TRBV6-1 and TRBJ1-3; D gene unclear. CDR3 length: 13 amino acids. Deletions cut 6 bases from V and 2 bases from J, with 8 bases between. Germline loops: CDR1 MNHNS, CDR2 SASEGT. This chain's CDR3 is CASRRTAGNTIYF. DNA of the CDR3: TGTGCCAGCAGGCGGACGGCTGGAAACACCATATATTTT.

The rearrangement joins TRBV6-5 to TRBJ1-3; D may be TRBD1 (5 bases). The CDR3 is 13 amino acids. From germline, CDR1 is MNHEY and CDR2 SVGAGI. V lost 6 bases and J 4 bases, leaving 10 bases between the germline ends. CDR3 bases: TGTGCCAGCAGCAGGGTTCCGGGAAACACCATATATTTT. It codes for CASSRVPGNTIYF.

This sequence joins TRBV18 and TRBJ1-2; weak D call: TRBD1 (5 bases). This CDR3 has 19 residues. Germline values: CDR1 KGHSH, CDR2 LQKENI. V was trimmed by 1 base and J by 7 bases, leaving 28 bases between them. The DNA of the CDR3 is TGTGCCAGCTCACCACAAAGGACGGATAGTCGGGGCCCGGGCTCTGGCTACACCTTC. Encoded protein: CASSPQRTDSRGPGSGYTF.

This sequence joins TRBV5-1 and TRBJ2-5, with 16 bases that match TRBD2. CDR3 length: 17 residues. Looked up from germline, CDR1 is SGHRS and CDR2 is YFSETQ. V was clipped by 4 bases and J by 5 bases; unmatched bases: 8. The CDR3 coding sequence is TGCGCCAGCAGCCGTCCCGGGACTAGCGGGGGGGCGGAGACCCAGTACTTC. Translation gives CASSRPGTSGGAETQYF. The whole variable domain, filled in from reference TRBV5-1 and TRBJ2-5, reads KAGVTQTPRYLIKTRGQQVTLSCSPISGHRSVSWYQQTPGQGLQFLFEYFSETQRNKGNFPGRFSGRQFSNSRSEMNVSTLELGDSALYLCASSRPGTSGGAETQYFGPGTRLLVL.

The chain employs TRBV7-2 and TRBJ2-1; TRBD2 agrees at 8 bases. V trimming: 5 bases; J trimming: 7 bases; junction bases outside the gene matches: 10. Germline V gene lookup returns CDR1 SGHTA and CDR2 FQGNSA. The CDR3 is 15 residues long. Written as DNA, the CDR3 is TGTGCCAGCAGCCCCCACGGGGGGGCGAGGAATGAGCAGTTCTTC. Translated: CASSPHGGARNEQFF.

This clone was detected once. J is TRBJ2-5 and V is TRBV9, with D perhaps being TRBD1 or TRBD2 (6 bases each). The CDR3 is made up of 14 amino acids. Germline V gene lookup returns CDR1 SGDLS and CDR2 YYNGEE. Trimming left V 4 bases short and J 5 bases short, with 15 bases between. The CDR3: CASSRVGGGETQYF. In DNA, the CDR3 is TGTGCCAGCAGCCGAGTGGGGGGCGGGGAGACCCAGTACTTC.

V and J are TRBV20-1 and TRBJ1-1; D perhaps matches TRBD1 (5 bases). Germline V lookup: CDR1 DFQATT, CDR2 SNEGSKA (reference sequence). The CDR3 is 11 residues long. Trimming pared 7 bases from V and 6 bases from J, leaving 12 bases between. The CDR3 DNA reads as TGCAGTGTTGGTCGGGACCCTGAAGCTTTCTTT. This gives the protein CSVGRDPEAFF.